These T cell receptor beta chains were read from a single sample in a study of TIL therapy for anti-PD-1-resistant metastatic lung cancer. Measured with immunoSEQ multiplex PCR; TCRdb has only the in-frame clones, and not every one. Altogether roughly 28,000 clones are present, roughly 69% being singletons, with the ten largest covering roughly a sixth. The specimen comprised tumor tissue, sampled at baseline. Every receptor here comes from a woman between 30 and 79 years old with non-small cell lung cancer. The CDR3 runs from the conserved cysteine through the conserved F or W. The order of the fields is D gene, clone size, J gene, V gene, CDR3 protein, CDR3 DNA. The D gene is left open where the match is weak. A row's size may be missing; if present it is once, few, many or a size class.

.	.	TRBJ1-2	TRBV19	CASSITRQTSNYGYTF	TGTGCCAGTAGTATAACCCGACAGACCTCTAACTATGGCTACACCTTC
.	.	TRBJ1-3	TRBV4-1	CASSPQWEASGNTIYF	TGCGCCAGCAGCCCACAGTGGGAGGCCTCTGGAAACACCATATATTTT
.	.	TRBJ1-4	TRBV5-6	CASSLGGIEKLFF	TGTGCCAGCAGCTTGGGGGGAATTGAAAAACTGTTTTTT
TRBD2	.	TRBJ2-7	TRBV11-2	CASSLGESGRHEQYF	TGTGCCAGCAGCCTGGGGGAGAGCGGGAGGCACGAGCAGTACTTC
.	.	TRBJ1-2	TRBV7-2	CASSLIIAGLDGYTF	TGTGCCAGCAGCTTAATCATTGCAGGGCTTGATGGCTACACCTTC
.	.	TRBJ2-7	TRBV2	CASSKTETYEQYF	TGTGCCAGCAGTAAGACAGAGACCTACGAGCAGTACTTC
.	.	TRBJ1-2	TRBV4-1	CASSQDGNGYTF	TGCGCCAGCAGCCAAGACGGCAACGGCTACACCTTC
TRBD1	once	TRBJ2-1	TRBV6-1	CATQGGRSSYNEQFF	TGTGCCACCCAAGGGGGCAGGAGCTCCTACAATGAGCAGTTCTTC
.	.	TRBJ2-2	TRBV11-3	CASSLAPSTGELFF	TGTGCCAGCAGCTTAGCTCCGTCCACCGGGGAGCTGTTTTTT
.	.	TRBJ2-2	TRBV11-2	CASSLRQFLTGELFF	TGTGCCAGCAGCTTAAGGCAGTTCCTCACCGGGGAGCTGTTTTTT
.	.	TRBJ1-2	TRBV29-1	CSVESQTPSYGYTF	TGCAGCGTTGAAAGTCAGACGCCTAGCTATGGCTACACCTTC
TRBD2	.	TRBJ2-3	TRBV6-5	CASSYAGGFTDTQYF	TGTGCCAGCAGTTATGCGGGGGGTTTCACAGATACGCAGTATTTT
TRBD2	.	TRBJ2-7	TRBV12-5	CASGLRAGGHLLF	TGTGCTAGTGGTTTGAGGGCGGGAGGCCATTTGCTCTTC
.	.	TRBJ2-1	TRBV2	CASGLEINEQFF	TGTGCCAGCGGCCTAGAAATTAATGAGCAGTTCTTC
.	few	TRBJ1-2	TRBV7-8	CASSSQENYGYTF	TGTGCCAGCAGCTCTCAAGAGAACTATGGCTACACCTTC
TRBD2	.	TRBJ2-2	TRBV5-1	CASSAGALVAGELFF	TGCGCCAGCAGTGCGGGAGCGTTGGTAGCCGGGGAGCTGTTTTTT
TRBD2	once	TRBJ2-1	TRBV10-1	CASSRNIAGGPENEQFF	TGCGCCAGCAGTCGTAATATAGCGGGAGGGCCGGAGAATGAGCAGTTCTTC
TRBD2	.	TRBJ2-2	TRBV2	CASRGGLAGGTGELFF	TGTGCCAGCAGGGGTGGACTAGCGGGAGGGACCGGGGAGCTGTTTTTT
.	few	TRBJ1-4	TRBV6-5	CASRPGRAEKLFF	TGTGCCAGCAGACCGGGACGGGCTGAAAAACTGTTTTTT
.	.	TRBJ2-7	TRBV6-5	CASRPPGGYEQYF	TGTGCCAGCAGACCTCCTGGGGGCTACGAGCAGTACTTC
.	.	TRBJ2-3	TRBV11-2	CASSFRMTTTDTQYF	TGTGCCAGCAGCTTTAGGATGACTACCACAGATACGCAGTATTTT
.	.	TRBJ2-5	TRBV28	CASKTRQLGTQYF	TGTGCCAGCAAGACCAGGCAGTTGGGGACCCAGTACTTC
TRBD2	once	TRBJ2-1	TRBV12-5	CASGLVIAGPYNEQFF	TGTGCTAGTGGTTTGGTAATAGCGGGCCCTTACAATGAGCAGTTCTTC
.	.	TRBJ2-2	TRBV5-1	CASSSDLNTGELFF	TGCGCCAGCAGCTCGGACTTGAACACCGGGGAGCTGTTTTTT
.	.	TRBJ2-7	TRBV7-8	CASRTSSYEQYF	TGTGCCAGCAGGACGAGCTCCTACGAGCAGTACTTC
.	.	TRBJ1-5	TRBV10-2	CATAGSLNQPQHF	TGCGCCACCGCAGGATCTCTAAATCAGCCCCAGCATTTT
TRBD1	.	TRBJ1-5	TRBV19	CASSPWTGLQNQPQHF	TGTGCCAGTAGTCCATGGACAGGGCTACAGAATCAGCCCCAGCATTTT
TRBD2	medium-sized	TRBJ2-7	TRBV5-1	CASSRPGGLAYEQYF	TGCGCCAGCAGCCGCCCGGGCGGACTAGCGTACGAGCAGTACTTC
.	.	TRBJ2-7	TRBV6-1	CASVVAGVESYEQYF	TGTGCCAGCGTTGTCGCGGGCGTCGAGTCCTACGAGCAGTACTTC
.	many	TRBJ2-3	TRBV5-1	CASSLEVDTQYF	TGCGCCAGCAGCTTGGAAGTAGATACGCAGTATTTT
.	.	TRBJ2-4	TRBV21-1	CASSKRKLKAGGPGNIQYF	TGTGCCAGCAGCAAACGGAAACTGAAAGCGGGAGGGCCGGGGAACATTCAGTACTTC
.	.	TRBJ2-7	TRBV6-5	CATSPRKTSYEQYF	TGTGCGACCTCACCGAGAAAAACCTCCTACGAGCAGTACTTC
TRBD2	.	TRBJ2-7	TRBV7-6	CASSLLGREYEQYF	TGTGCCAGCAGCTTATTAGGGAGGGAATACGAGCAGTACTTC
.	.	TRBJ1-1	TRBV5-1	CASSETRNTEAFF	TGCGCCAGCAGCGAAACAAGGAACACTGAAGCTTTCTTT
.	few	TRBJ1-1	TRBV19	CASTSTRLEAFF	TGTGCCAGTACATCGACAAGGCTTGAAGCTTTCTTT
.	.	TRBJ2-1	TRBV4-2	CASSPDYNAYNEQFF	TGTGCCAGCAGCCCCGACTATAATGCCTACAATGAGCAGTTCTTC
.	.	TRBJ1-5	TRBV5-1	CASSLGEQQGQPQHF	TGCGCCAGCAGCTTGGGAGAGCAACAGGGTCAGCCCCAGCATTTT
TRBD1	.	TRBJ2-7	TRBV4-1	CASSQTLQGAGEQYF	TGCGCCAGCAGCCAAACCCTTCAGGGGGCGGGCGAGCAGTACTTC
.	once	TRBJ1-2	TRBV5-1	CASSLTGRDYGYTF	TGCGCCAGCAGCTTAACCGGGAGAGATTATGGCTACACCTTC
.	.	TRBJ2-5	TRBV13	CASSLLASGKETQYF	TGTGCCAGCAGCCTCTTAGCGAGTGGAAAAGAGACCCAGTACTTC
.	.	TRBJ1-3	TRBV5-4	CASSVQGNAGNTIYF	TGTGCCAGCAGCGTCCAGGGAAACGCTGGAAACACCATATATTTT
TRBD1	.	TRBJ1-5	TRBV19	CASTMTGVYNQPQHF	TGTGCCAGTACCATGACAGGGGTGTACAATCAGCCCCAGCATTTT
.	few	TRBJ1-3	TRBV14	CASSQEPGLATIYF	TGTGCCAGCAGCCAAGAACCAGGCCTCGCCACCATATATTTT
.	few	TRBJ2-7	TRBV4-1	CASSQDRGGSGYEQYF	TGCGCCAGCAGCCAAGACAGGGGCGGGAGTGGTTACGAGCAGTACTTC
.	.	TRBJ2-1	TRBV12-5	CASGLARTTEQFF	TGTGCTAGTGGTTTGGCTAGGACTACTGAGCAGTTCTTC
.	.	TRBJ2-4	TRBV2	CASIEERPKNIQYF	TGTGCCAGCATCGAAGAACGGCCCAAAAACATTCAGTACTTC
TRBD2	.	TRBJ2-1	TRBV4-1	CASSQVLREGYEQFF	TGCGCCAGCAGCCAAGTGTTGCGGGAGGGTTATGAGCAGTTCTTC
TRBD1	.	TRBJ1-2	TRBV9	CASSVGVGQHYGYTF	TGTGCCAGCAGCGTAGGGGTGGGACAGCACTATGGCTACACCTTC
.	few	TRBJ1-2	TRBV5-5	CASSLSGDGYGYTF	TGTGCCAGCAGCTTATCGGGGGATGGGTATGGCTACACCTTC
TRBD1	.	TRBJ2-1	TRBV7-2	CASSLAGGAYNEQFF	TGTGCCAGCAGCCTAGCAGGGGGCGCCTACAATGAGCAGTTCTTC
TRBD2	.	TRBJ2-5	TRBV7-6	CASSKAYGLGQETQYF	TGTGCCAGCAGCAAGGCGTATGGACTAGGCCAAGAGACCCAGTACTTC
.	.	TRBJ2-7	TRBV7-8	CASSFETARVGKQYF	TGTGCCAGCAGCTTTGAAACAGCCCGGGTGGGGAAGCAGTACTTC
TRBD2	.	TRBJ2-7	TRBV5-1	CASSWTSGASYEQYF	TGCGCCAGCAGCTGGACTAGCGGGGCGTCCTACGAGCAGTACTTC
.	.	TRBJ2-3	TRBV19	CASSVFLGGEEDTQYF	TGTGCCAGTAGTGTTTTTTTAGGGGGAGAGGAAGATACGCAGTATTTT
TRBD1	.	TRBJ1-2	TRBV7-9	CASSLPKDRANYGYTF	TGTGCCAGCAGCTTACCAAAAGACAGGGCTAACTATGGCTACACCTTC